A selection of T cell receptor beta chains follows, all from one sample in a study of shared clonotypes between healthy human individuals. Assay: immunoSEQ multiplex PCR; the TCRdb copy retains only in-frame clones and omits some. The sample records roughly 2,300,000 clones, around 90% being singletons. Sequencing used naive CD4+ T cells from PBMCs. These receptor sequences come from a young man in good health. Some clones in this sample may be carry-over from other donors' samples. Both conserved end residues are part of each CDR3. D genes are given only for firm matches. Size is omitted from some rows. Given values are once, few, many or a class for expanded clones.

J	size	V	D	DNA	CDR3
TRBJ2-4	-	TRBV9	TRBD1	TGTGCCAGCAGCACCCTCGACAGGGACATTCAGTACTTC	CASSTLDRDIQYF
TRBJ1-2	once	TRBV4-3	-	TGCGCCAGCAGCCAAGAAGCCGGACCGCTTAACTATGGCTACACCTTC	CASSQEAGPLNYGYTF
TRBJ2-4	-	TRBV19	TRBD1	TGTGCCAGTAGTACCCCCGGGGACAGGGCCAAAAACATTCAGTACTTC	CASSTPGDRAKNIQYF
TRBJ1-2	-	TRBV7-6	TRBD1	TGTGCCAGCAGCTTATCCGGGACAGGCAACTATGGCTACACCTTC	CASSLSGTGNYGYTF
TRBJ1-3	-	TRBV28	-	TGTGCCAGCAGTTTCCAGGGGCGGAGGAACACCATATATTTT	CASSFQGRRNTIYF
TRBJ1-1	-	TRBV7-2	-	TGTGCCAGCAGCTTAGACGGCAGGGCGAACACTGAAGCTTTCTTT	CASSLDGRANTEAFF
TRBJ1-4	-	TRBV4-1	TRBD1	TGCGCCAGCAGCCATGGTGGACAGGGGGCGGGGACTAATGAAAAACTGTTTTTT	CASSHGGQGAGTNEKLFF
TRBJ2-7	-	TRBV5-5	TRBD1	TGTGCCAGCAGCTGGGGGACAGACGAGCAGTACTTC	CASSWGTDEQYF
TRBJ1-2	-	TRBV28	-	TGTGCCAGCAGTTTTCGGGTTTATGGCTACACCTTC	CASSFRVYGYTF
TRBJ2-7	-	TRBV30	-	TGTGCCTGGGCGGCCCGGGGCGAGCAGTACTTC	CAWAARGEQYF
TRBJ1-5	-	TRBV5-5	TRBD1	TGTGCCAGCAGCCGGGACAGGGGGCCCCAGCATTTT	CASSRDRGPQHF
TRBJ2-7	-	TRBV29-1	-	TGCAGCGTCGGTCCCCCCTCTGGGGGCTACGAGCAGTACTTC	CSVGPPSGGYEQYF
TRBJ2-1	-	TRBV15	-	TGTGCCACCAGCCCGAGATCCTACAATGAGCAGTTCTTC	CATSPRSYNEQFF
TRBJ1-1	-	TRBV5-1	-	TGCGCCAGCAGCTTGACGGCGAACACTGAAGCTTTCTTT	CASSLTANTEAFF
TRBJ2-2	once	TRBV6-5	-	TGTGCCAGCAGTTACTCGGGGCAGGGGAGGAACGGGGAGCTGTTTTTT	CASSYSGQGRNGELFF
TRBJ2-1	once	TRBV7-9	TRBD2	TGTGCCAGCTCCCCGGGGGGGACTAGCGGGAAGTTTGAGCAGTTCTTC	CASSPGGTSGKFEQFF
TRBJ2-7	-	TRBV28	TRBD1	TGTGCCAGCAGTGAAATGACAGGGTACGAGCAGTACTTC	CASSEMTGYEQYF
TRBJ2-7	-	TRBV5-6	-	TGTGCCAGCAGCTCGTCCGGGACGGTCCCCTACGAGCAGTACTTC	CASSSSGTVPYEQYF
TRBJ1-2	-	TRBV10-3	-	TGTGCCATCGGTACAAACTATGGCTACACCTTC	CAIGTNYGYTF
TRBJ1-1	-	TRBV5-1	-	TGCGCCAGCAGCTTGGTAAACCAAGGGGTAAACACTGAAGCTTTCTTT	CASSLVNQGVNTEAFF
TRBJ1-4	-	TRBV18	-	TGTGCCAGCTCACGGGGTACAGAAGGCGAAAAACTGTTTTTT	CASSRGTEGEKLFF
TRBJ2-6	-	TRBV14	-	TGTGCCAGCAGCCAAGGAGGGTCGGGGGCCAACGTCCTGACTTTC	CASSQGGSGANVLTF
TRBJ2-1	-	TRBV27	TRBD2	TGTGCCAGCAGTTTATGGGGAGCGGGGAGCTCCTACAATGAGCAGTTCTTC	CASSLWGAGSSYNEQFF
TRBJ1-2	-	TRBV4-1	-	TGCGCCAGCAGCCACCGGGACACCCAACCCTATGGCTACACCTTC	CASSHRDTQPYGYTF
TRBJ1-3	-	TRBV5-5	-	TGTGCCAGCAGCTTTAATCCGGGCCTCTGGGGCTCTGGAAACACCATATATTTT	CASSFNPGLWGSGNTIYF
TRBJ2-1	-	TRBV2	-	TGTGCCAGCACAGGGGCCCATTTTTACAATGAGCAGTTCTTC	CASTGAHFYNEQFF
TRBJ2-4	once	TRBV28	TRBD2	TGTGCCAGCAGTAGCCCGGGGGGAGCCAAAAACATTCAGTACTTC	CASSSPGGAKNIQYF
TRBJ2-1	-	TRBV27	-	TGTGCCAGCAGTTTAAGCTCCTACAATGAGCAGTTCTTC	CASSLSSYNEQFF
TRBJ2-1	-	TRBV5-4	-	TGTGCCAGCAGCGACTACAATGAGCAGTTCTTC	CASSDYNEQFF
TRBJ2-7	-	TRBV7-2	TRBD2	TGTGCCAGCAGCTTAGGCGGGAGCAGCGACGAGCAGTACTTC	CASSLGGSSDEQYF
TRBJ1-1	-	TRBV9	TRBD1	TGTGCCAGCAGCTCGAGCAGACCGGGACAGGGGGCTTTGTACACTGAAGCTTTCTTT	CASSSSRPGQGALYTEAFF
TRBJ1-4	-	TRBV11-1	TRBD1	TGTGCCAGCAGCAGACAGGGGGCGGCTAATGAAAAACTGTTTTTT	CASSRQGAANEKLFF
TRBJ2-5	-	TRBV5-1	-	TGCGCCAGCAGTCCTACAGTGATCCGGGAGACCCAGTACTTC	CASSPTVIRETQYF
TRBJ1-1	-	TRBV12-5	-	TGTGCTAGTGGTTTGGCTACCGGGACACCAAACACTGAAGCTTTCTTT	CASGLATGTPNTEAFF
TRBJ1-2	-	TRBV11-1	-	TGTGCCAGCAGCCCACACCGGAGGGGCGAGGGCTACACCTTC	CASSPHRRGEGYTF
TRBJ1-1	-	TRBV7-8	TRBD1	TGTGCCAGCAGCTTAGGAGACAGGGGTAGAAACACTGAAGCTTTCTTT	CASSLGDRGRNTEAFF
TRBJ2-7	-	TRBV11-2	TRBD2	TGTGCCAGCGGGGGTAGCGGGAGTGTGGGCGAGCAGTACTTC	CASGGSGSVGEQYF
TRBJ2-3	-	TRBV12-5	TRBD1	TGTGCTAGTGGTTTGGGGGGACAGGTTGCAGATACGCAGTATTTT	CASGLGGQVADTQYF
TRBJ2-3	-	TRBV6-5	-	TGTGCCAGCAGTTATGGCTCAGCCGCAGATACGCAGTATTTT	CASSYGSAADTQYF
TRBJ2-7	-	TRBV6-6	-	TGTGCCAGCAGTTACTCTCGGTCGTCTGTGGAGCAGTACTTC	CASSYSRSSVEQYF
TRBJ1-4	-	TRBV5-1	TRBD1	TGCGCCAGCAGCGAGACAGGGGGCGGAGAAAAACTGTTTTTT	CASSETGGGEKLFF